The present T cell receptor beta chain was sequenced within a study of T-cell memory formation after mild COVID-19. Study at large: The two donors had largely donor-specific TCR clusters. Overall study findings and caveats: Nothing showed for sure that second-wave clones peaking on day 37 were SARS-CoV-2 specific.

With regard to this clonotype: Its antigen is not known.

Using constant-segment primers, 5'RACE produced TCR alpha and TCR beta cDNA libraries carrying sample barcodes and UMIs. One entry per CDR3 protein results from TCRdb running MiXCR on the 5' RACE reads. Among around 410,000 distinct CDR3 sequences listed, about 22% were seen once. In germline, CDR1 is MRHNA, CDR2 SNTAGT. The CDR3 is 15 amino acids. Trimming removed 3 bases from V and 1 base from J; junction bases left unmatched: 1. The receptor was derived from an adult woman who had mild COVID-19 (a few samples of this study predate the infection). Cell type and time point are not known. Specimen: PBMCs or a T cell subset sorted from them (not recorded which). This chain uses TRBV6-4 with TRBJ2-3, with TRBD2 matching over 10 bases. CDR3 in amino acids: CASSETSGGTDTQYF. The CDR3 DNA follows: TGTGCCAGCAGTGAAACTAGCGGGGGCACAGATACGCAGTATTTT.